The 8 T cell receptor beta chains given below trace back to one sample, sequenced in a study of low-dose radiotherapy and immunotherapy resistance in tumors. Gene-specific TRAV and TRBV primers were used for first-strand cDNA, covering alpha and beta chains. TCRs underwent roughly 19 PCR cycles of amplification with a constant-region primer and V-primer adapter. MiXCR, applied by TCRdb to the reads, yields one record per CDR3 protein. The data show approximately 70,000 distinct CDR3 sequences, around 31% seen once. Time point here: before trial treatment. The sample consisted of PBMCs, taken before treatment. The receptors were gathered from a female donor with ovarian cancer.

This clonotype was detected only a few times. J is TRBJ2-3 and V is TRBV24-1; D remains ambiguous. There are 17 residues in the CDR3. Germline loops: CDR1 KGHDR, CDR2 SFDVKD. The germline V and J ends were trimmed by 0 bases and 2 bases, with 14 bases remaining between them. Here the CDR3 reads CATSDLSGVGDTDTQYF. The CDR3 nucleotides are TGTGCCACCAGTGATTTGAGTGGAGTTGGGGACACAGATACGCAGTATTTT.

In this sample, this clonotype turned up once. A far larger clone lies a single base away; this is likely a read error. This chain links TRBV27 with TRBJ1-1; D is undetermined. CDR1 is MNHEY, CDR2 SMNVEV, per germline (reference sequence). The CDR3 consists of 12 residues. Written as DNA, the CDR3 is TGTGCCACCAGTGATGGGTACACTGAAGTTTTCTTT. Protein sequence: CATSDGYTEVFF.

This clonotype was detected ten times or more. The chain couples TRBV18 to TRBJ1-1, with 7 positions matching TRBD1. The germline gives CDR1 KGHSH, CDR2 LQKENI. CDR3 length: 14 amino acids. V gave up 2 bases and J gave up 1 base; unmatched junction bases: 1. The CDR3 nucleotides are TGTGCCAGCTCACCAAAGGGGGCGAACACTGAAGCTTTCTTT. Protein sequence: CASSPKGANTEAFF.

The V and J genes are TRBV5-4 and TRBJ2-3; no clear D gene. This CDR3 contains 15 residues. Germline lookup yields CDR1 SGHNT and CDR2 YYREEE (reference sequence). V was cut by 4 bases and J by 2 bases, with 14 bases left in between. The CDR3 bases are TGTGCCAGCAGCCCTACTAATCACAACACAGATACGCAGTATTTT. Protein product: CASSPTNHNTDTQYF.

This clonotype was observed many times. The chain joins TRBV10-2 to TRBJ1-5; unclear D gene. Trimming took 0 bases from V and 2 from J, leaving 5 bases between them. This CDR3 comprises 14 residues. Germline lookup yields CDR1 WSHSY and CDR2 SAAADI. As DNA, the CDR3 is TGCGCCAGCAGTGAGTCCGGGGGCAATCAGCCCCAGCATTTT. It yields the protein CASSESGGNQPQHF.

The gene calls are TRBV12-3 or TRBV12-4 and TRBJ2-1, with 8 bases that match TRBD2. With 5 bases clipped from V and 3 bases from J, the junction kept 3 bases outside the gene matches. This CDR3 has 14 residues. This CDR3 reads CASSAGGDYNEQFF. For the CDR3, the DNA is TGTGCCAGCAGTGCGGGAGGAGACTACAATGAGCAGTTCTTC.

This clonotype was detected many times. The rearrangement uses TRBV3-1 and TRBJ1-1; a possible D gene is TRBD1 (5 bases). Looked up from germline, CDR1 is LGHDT and CDR2 is YNNKEL (reference sequence). The CDR3 extends over 13 amino acids. V lost 1 base, J lost 4 bases, and 7 bases lay in between. The CDR3 DNA sequence: TGTGCCAGCAGCCAAGTTGGGGGCACTGAAGCTTTCTTT. Amino acids: CASSQVGGTEAFF.

The chain uses TRBV20-1 and TRBJ1-3; 7 positions agree with TRBD1. J gave up 4 bases and V 6 bases, and 9 bases lay outside the gene matches. Looked up from germline, CDR1 is DFQATT and CDR2 is SNEGSKA (reference sequence). This CDR3 spans 14 amino acids. CDR3 in amino acids: CSADRGGEGNTIYF. The DNA of the CDR3 is TGCAGTGCCGACCGAGGGGGCGAGGGAAACACCATATATTTT.